The 8 T cell receptor beta chains below all came from one sample that was sequenced in a study of T cells in pancreatic ductal adenocarcinoma. Profiling relied on immunoSEQ multiplex PCR, and the TCRdb table lists in-frame clones only, not all of them. The table shows roughly 9,000 clones, with approximately 67% occurring only once. Surgery without prior neoadjuvant therapy was the treatment of the selected pancreatic ductal adenocarcinoma patients. Sequencing was done on a sample of pancreatic tumor tissue. All receptors come from a human donor with pancreatic ductal adenocarcinoma.

V and J are TRBV7-9 and TRBJ1-1; TRBD1 might be the D (5 bases). Trimming removed 2 bases from V and 8 bases from J, with 15 bases in between. Per the germline V gene, CDR1 is SEHNR and CDR2 is FQNEAQ (reference sequence). The CDR3 consists of 14 residues. CDR3 DNA sequence: TGTGCCAGCAGCTTAAACCTTTTCGCAGGGGAAGCTTTCTTT. Protein: CASSLNLFAGEAFF.

This clone was observed a few times. V usage is TRBV28 and J usage is TRBJ2-7; D is possibly TRBD1 or TRBD2 (5 bases each). The V gene's germline CDR1 is MDHEN and CDR2 SYDVKM. Trimming stripped 11 bases from V and 5 bases from J, with 19 bases between. The CDR3 is 13 residues long. DNA of the CDR3: TGTGCCGGGTCCCGGGACCGATGGGACGAGCAGTACTTC. This codes for CAGSRDRWDEQYF.

The genes are TRBV7-6 and TRBJ1-2; 7 bases map to TRBD1. The CDR3 has 15 residues. V shed 4 bases and J 4 bases; nucleotides not matched to a gene: 9. Per the germline V gene, CDR1 is SGHVS and CDR2 is FNYEAQ. The CDR3 loop reads CASSSNRGGGYGYTF. CDR3 sequence (DNA): TGTGCCAGCAGCTCCAACAGGGGCGGGGGCTATGGCTACACCTTC.

The chain uses TRBV2 and TRBJ2-7, with no clear D. The germline gives CDR1 SNHLY, CDR2 FYNNEI. V lost 7 bases, J lost 6 bases, and 10 bases lay in between. The CDR3 is made up of 11 amino acids. CDR3 DNA: TGTGCCAGCAAGGAATATGCCGAGCAGTACTTC. Protein: CASKEYAEQYF.

The chain joins TRBV5-1 to TRBJ2-5, with 8 bases that match TRBD1. The V gene's germline CDR1 is SGHRS and CDR2 YFSETQ. There are 16 residues in the CDR3. With 4 bases clipped from V and 5 bases from J, the junction kept 13 bases outside the gene matches. CDR3 DNA: TGCGCCAGCAGCCGCGGGGCAGGGGGCGGGGAGGAGACCCAGTACTTC. This codes for CASSRGAGGGEETQYF. Drawing the rest from reference TRBV5-1 and TRBJ2-5, the complete variable domain is KAGVTQTPRYLIKTRGQQVTLSCSPISGHRSVSWYQQTPGQGLQFLFEYFSETQRNKGNFPGRFSGRQFSNSRSEMNVSTLELGDSALYLCASSRGAGGGEETQYFGPGTRLLVL.

This chain links TRBV6-1 with TRBJ2-2, with 7 bases fitting TRBD2. CDR1 is MNHNS, CDR2 SASEGT, per germline. The CDR3 consists of 13 residues. The junction had 2 bases not matched to a gene; V was cut back by 7 bases and J by 3 bases. The CDR3 DNA follows: TGTGCCAGCACACGGGGGGACACCGGGGAGCTGTTTTTT. Protein sequence: CASTRGDTGELFF.

This clone showed up just a few times. This chain connects TRBV7-9 to TRBJ1-3; unclear D gene. The CDR3 runs 17 residues. Trimming left V 7 bases short and J 2 bases short, with 21 bases between. Germline CDR1 is SEHNR and CDR2 is FQNEAQ (reference sequence). CDR3 protein: CASNPTGGGLTGNTIYF. The CDR3 coding sequence is TGTGCCAGCAACCCCACGGGTGGAGGATTGACTGGAAACACCATATATTTT. The full variable domain, with the rest looked up from reference TRBV7-9 and TRBJ1-3, is DTGVSQNPRHKITKRGQNVTFRCDPISEHNRLYWYRQTLGQGPEFLTYFQNEAQLEKSRLLSDRFSAERPKGSFSTLEIQRTEQGDSAMYLCASNPTGGGLTGNTIYFGEGSWLTVV.

Points on this clone: At one end, the junction sequence differs from germline, possibly due to a read error. The V and J genes are TRBV7-7 and TRBJ1-3; unclear D gene. The V gene's germline CDR1 is SSHAT and CDR2 FNYEAQ (reference sequence). The CDR3 runs 13 residues. CDR3 sequence reads: CASSFSAGNTIYF. DNA for the CDR3: TGTGCTAGCAGCTTTTCAGCCGGAAACACCATATATTTT.